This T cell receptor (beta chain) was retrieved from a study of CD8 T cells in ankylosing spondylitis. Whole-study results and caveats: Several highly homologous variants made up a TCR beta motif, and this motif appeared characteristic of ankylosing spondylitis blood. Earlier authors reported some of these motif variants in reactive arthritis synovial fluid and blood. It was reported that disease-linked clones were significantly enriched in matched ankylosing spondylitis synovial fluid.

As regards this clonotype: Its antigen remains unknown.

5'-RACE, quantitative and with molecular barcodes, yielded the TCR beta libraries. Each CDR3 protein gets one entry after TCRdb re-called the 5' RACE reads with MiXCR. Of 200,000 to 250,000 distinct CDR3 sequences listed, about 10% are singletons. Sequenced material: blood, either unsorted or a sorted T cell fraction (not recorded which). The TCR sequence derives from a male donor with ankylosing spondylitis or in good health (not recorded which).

CDR3 in DNA: TGCGCCAGCAGCCCCCTCGGGTCATCCTACGAGCAGTACTTC. Translation gives CASSPLGSSYEQYF. V usage is TRBV4-1 and J usage is TRBJ2-7; no reliable D call. This CDR3 spans 14 amino acids. Trimming stripped 4 bases from V and 1 base from J, with 11 bases between. The germline gives CDR1 MGHRA, CDR2 YSYEKL.